These 28 T cell receptor beta chains were all obtained from the same sample, sequenced in a study of response to subunit inactivated influenza vaccine. One entry per CDR3 protein, called by TCRdb with MiXCR from the RT-PCR reads. This table holds 650,000 to 800,000 distinct CDR3 sequences, approximately 18% found once. The input for sequencing was PBMCs from blood, taken roughly 5 days after vaccination. Every receptor here comes from a man aged 50 or older who received an inactivated influenza vaccine.

This clonotype was seen more than once but under ten times. J is TRBJ2-2 and V is TRBV5-1; D call uncertain. CDR1 is SGHRS, CDR2 YFSETQ, per germline. Between the trimmed V and J ends, which lost 6 bases and 1 base, there was a span of 7 bases. The CDR3 extends over 13 amino acids. CDR3 residues: CASKLENTGELFF. The CDR3 nucleotides read TGCGCCAGCAAGTTGGAGAACACCGGGGAGCTGTTTTTT.

This clonotype was observed a handful of times. The CDR3 region has the DNA TGTGCCACCAGCAGCCCTCAGGGGAGTAGAAATCAGCCCCAGCATTTT. It codes for CATSSPQGSRNQPQHF. J is TRBJ1-5 and V is TRBV15, with D possibly TRBD1 on 6 matching bases. V was trimmed by 3 bases and J by 4 bases, leaving 16 bases between them. Germline V gene lookup returns CDR1 LNHNV and CDR2 YYDKDF (reference sequence). The CDR3 sequence is 16 residues long. The full variable domain, completed using reference TRBV15 and TRBJ1-5, is DAMVIQNPRYQVTQFGKPVTLSCSQTLNHNVMYWYQQKSSQAPKLLFHYYDKDFNNEADTPDNFQSRRPNTSFCFLDIRSPGLGDTAMYLCATSSPQGSRNQPQHFGDGTRLSIL.

This chain uses TRBV20-1 with TRBJ2-5; D possibly corresponds to TRBD2 (7 bases). The CDR3 totals 17 residues. Germline lookup yields CDR1 DFQATT and CDR2 SNEGSKA (reference sequence). Trimming took off 3 bases at V and 5 bases at J, with 25 bases between the two ends. The CDR3 protein is CSARGLVGGADTETQYF. The CDR3 region has the DNA TGCAGTGCTAGGGGTCTAGTGGGGGGGGCGGATACGGAGACCCAGTACTTC.

The rearrangement uses TRBV13 and TRBJ2-3; 16 nucleotides agree with TRBD2. The length of the CDR3 is 16 residues. Germline V gives CDR1 PRHDT, CDR2 FYEKMQ (reference sequence). V shed 5 bases and J 4 bases; nucleotides not matched to a gene: 3. CDR3 nucleotide sequence: TGTGCCAGCAGCGTGGGACTAGCGGGAGGGCCAGATACGCAGTATTTT. Translating gives CASSVGLAGGPDTQYF.

This clonotype was observed many times. The chain has TRBV10-3 and TRBJ2-5, with 7 nucleotides matching TRBD1. The length of the CDR3 is 15 residues. V shed 3 bases and J 5 bases; nucleotides not matched to a gene: 9. The germline CDR1 and CDR2 sequences are ENHRY and SYGVKD. CDR3 nucleotides: TGTGCCATCAGTGAACGAGAGGGGGCTGGGGAGACCCAGTACTTC. It codes for CAISEREGAGETQYF.

This clonotype was counted at least ten times. J is TRBJ2-5 and V is TRBV12-3 or TRBV12-4, with D maybe TRBD2 (7 bases). The CDR3 consists of 15 residues. The V gene lost 5 bases and the J gene lost 5 bases, with 18 bases spanning the gap. CDR3 protein: CASSEGGASGETQYF. CDR3 DNA: TGTGCCAGCAGTGAAGGGGGGGCCAGTGGGGAGACCCAGTACTTC.

This clonotype was counted only a few times. The genes are TRBV20-1 and TRBJ2-4; no firm D call. The CDR3 runs to 12 residues. Germline V gene data show CDR1 as DFQATT and CDR2 as SNEGSKA (reference sequence). Trimming removed 6 bases from V and 5 bases from J, with 11 bases in between. The CDR3 region is CSAKPSENIQYF. The CDR3 DNA follows: TGCAGTGCCAAGCCGTCAGAAAACATTCAGTACTTC.

V and J are TRBV10-2 and TRBJ2-7, with TRBD2 matching over 13 bases. Germline trimming cut 10 bases from V and 4 bases from J; bases unmatched to any gene: 4. This CDR3 is 13 amino acids long. CDR1 and CDR2 (germline): WSHSY, SAAADI. CDR3 region: CATGTSGIYEQYF. The CDR3 coding sequence is TGCGCCACCGGGACTAGCGGGATTTACGAGCAGTACTTC.

The rearrangement uses TRBV20-1 and TRBJ1-6; 9 bases align to TRBD1. The germline V gene encodes CDR1 DFQATT and CDR2 SNEGSKA (reference sequence). There are 15 residues in the CDR3. Unmatched junction bases numbered 12, after V lost 5 bases and J lost 10 bases. For the CDR3, the DNA is TGCAGTGCTCGTCCCGGGACAGGGACCGGGTCACCCCTCCACTTT. This codes for CSARPGTGTGSPLHF.

This clonotype has ten or more counts. The chain is built from TRBV5-6 and TRBJ2-3; 13 bases fit TRBD2. CDR1 and CDR2 from the germline V gene are SGHDT and YYEEEE. The ends lost 2 bases at V and 6 bases at J; junction bases unmatched: 9. The CDR3 extends over 17 amino acids. The CDR3 DNA sequence: TGTGCCAGCAGCTTAAAGGGACTAGCGGGACTTGGCGATACGCAGTATTTT. Its translation: CASSLKGLAGLGDTQYF.

This clonotype has a handful of counts. The chain combines TRBV29-1 with TRBJ2-4, with D tentatively TRBD2 (5 bases). Germline CDR1 and CDR2: SQVTM and ANQGSEA. The CDR3 consists of 12 residues. V shed 5 bases and J shed 7 bases, with 12 bases lying between them. The DNA for the CDR3 is TGCAGCGTTATTAGCGTTCGGAACATTCAGTACTTC. Its protein is CSVISVRNIQYF.

This clonotype was picked up a small number of times. The rearrangement joins TRBV10-3 to TRBJ1-6; TRBD1 might be the D (5 bases). The V and J ends lost 0 bases and 5 bases respectively, with 8 bases between them. The germline V gene has CDR1 ENHRY and CDR2 SYGVKD. This CDR3 region has 15 residues. The CDR3 is CAISESTGHNSPLHF. The CDR3 coding sequence is TGTGCCATCAGTGAGTCAACAGGCCATAATTCACCCCTCCACTTT.

This clonotype appeared a few times. The chain uses TRBV12-3 or TRBV12-4 and TRBJ2-2, with 11 bases matching TRBD2. The CDR3 length is 16 residues. The junction had 4 bases not matched to a gene; V was cut back by 1 base and J by 6 bases. As DNA, the CDR3 is TGTGCCAGCAGTTTAGTTACTAGCGGGGGTGCCGGGGAGCTGTTTTTT. Its protein is CASSLVTSGGAGELFF.

This clonotype appeared many times. The V call is TRBV4-2, the J call TRBJ2-4; D unresolved. Trimming took 0 bases from V and 8 from J, leaving 11 bases between them. Germline CDR1 LGHNA, CDR2 YNFKEQ. The CDR3 consists of 14 residues. The CDR3 region is CASSQDLAVDIQYF. The CDR3 DNA reads TGTGCCAGCAGCCAAGATTTGGCAGTTGACATTCAGTACTTC.

The rearrangement uses TRBV7-9 and TRBJ2-5, with a possible D match to TRBD2 (6 bases). The length of the CDR3 is 14 residues. Trimming removed 1 base at V and 4 bases at J, with 10 bases between. Germline V lookup: CDR1 SEHNR, CDR2 FQNEAQ (reference sequence). The CDR3 nucleotides read TGTGCCAGCAGCTTAGTTGCTAGCGCAGAGACCCAGTACTTC. It is translated as CASSLVASAETQYF.

This clonotype has a handful of counts. The rearrangement joins TRBV5-1 to TRBJ2-1; the D is unclear. Germline CDR1 SGHRS, CDR2 YFSETQ. The CDR3 has 14 amino acids. Trimming removed 4 bases from V and 5 bases from J, with 13 bases in between. The CDR3 loop is CASSPSVGNNEQFF. The DNA for the CDR3 is TGCGCCAGCAGCCCATCTGTGGGCAACAATGAGCAGTTCTTC.

This clonotype was observed a handful of times. V and J are TRBV7-9 and TRBJ1-3; possibly TRBD1 for D (5 bases). Per the germline V gene, CDR1 is SEHNR and CDR2 is FQNEAQ (reference sequence). Trimming took 9 bases from V and 4 from J, leaving 7 bases between them. The CDR3 covers 11 residues. The CDR3 nucleotides are TGTGCCAGTACAGGCGGAAACACCATATATTTT. Residues: CASTGGNTIYF.

The chain is built from TRBV28 and TRBJ1-1; possibly TRBD1 for D (5 bases). The V and J ends lost 7 bases and 3 bases respectively, with 15 bases between them. The CDR3 contains 14 residues. From germline, CDR1 is MDHEN and CDR2 SYDVKM. DNA for the CDR3: TGTGCCAGCAAATACCAGGGTCTTTACACTGAAGCTTTCTTT. Translated, it gives CASKYQGLYTEAFF.

This clonotype was seen more than once but under ten times. The gene calls are TRBV5-5 and TRBJ2-2; no definite D call. The V and J ends lost 0 bases and 0 bases respectively, with 9 bases between them. From germline, CDR1 is SGHKS and CDR2 YYEKEE (reference sequence). The CDR3 runs 16 residues. The CDR3 protein is CASSLAWHPNTGELFF. The DNA of the CDR3 is TGTGCCAGCAGCTTGGCCTGGCACCCGAACACCGGGGAGCTGTTTTTT.

This clonotype showed up just a few times. This rearrangement joins TRBV4-3 to TRBJ2-7; D perhaps matches TRBD2 (6 bases). CDR3 size: 16 residues. The germline gives CDR1 LGHNA, CDR2 YSLEER. The V end was cut by 1 base, the J end by 5 bases, with 18 bases between. The CDR3 sequence is CASSQVEGGGANEQYF. The DNA of the CDR3 is TGCGCCAGCAGCCAAGTTGAGGGCGGAGGGGCAAACGAGCAGTACTTC.

The table lists this clonotype with a few counts. The DNA for the CDR3 is TGTGCCAGCAGTTATTCCCATTACGACAGGGACTGGAACGAGCAGTACTTC. Translation: CASSYSHYDRDWNEQYF. The chain employs TRBV6-5 and TRBJ2-7, with D perhaps TRBD1 (7 bases). The CDR3 covers 17 residues. The germline CDR1 and CDR2 sequences are MNHEY and SVGAGI. Trimming removed 3 bases from V and 5 bases from J, with 23 bases in between.

This chain joins TRBV19 and TRBJ2-5; 11 bases match TRBD2. CDR3 size: 14 residues. Looked up from germline, CDR1 is LNHDA and CDR2 is SQIVND (reference sequence). With V trimmed by 3 bases and J by 5 bases, 2 bases remained unmatched. CDR3: CASSMTSGMETQYF. The CDR3 region has the DNA TGTGCCAGTAGTATGACTAGCGGGATGGAGACCCAGTACTTC.

This clonotype was counted between two and nine times. The rearrangement uses TRBV20-1 and TRBJ1-2; D unresolved. The CDR3 spans 13 residues. Trimming left V 6 bases short and J 1 base short, with 12 bases between. The germline CDR1 and CDR2 sequences are DFQATT and SNEGSKA (reference sequence). CDR3 DNA sequence: TGCAGTGCACGTGGGGAGGGTAACTATGGCTACACCTTC. Translation: CSARGEGNYGYTF.

V gene TRBV4-1 combines with J gene TRBJ2-3, with 15 bases that match TRBD2. Germline V gives CDR1 MGHRA, CDR2 YSYEKL. Trimming at V came to 3 bases and at J to 1 base, leaving 14 bases not matched to a gene. This CDR3 region has 21 residues. CDR3 coding DNA: TGCGCCAGCAGCCACCGGGCACCGGGACTAGCGGGGGGTAGAGGCACAGATACGCAGTATTTT. Its protein is CASSHRAPGLAGGRGTDTQYF.

A single count supports this clonotype. The chain has TRBV2 and TRBJ2-1; D ambiguous. The germline V gene has CDR1 SNHLY and CDR2 FYNNEI. The CDR3 has 14 amino acids. The germline V and J ends were trimmed by 3 bases and 6 bases, with 12 bases remaining between them. CDR3 region: CASSDSRNRNEQFF. CDR3 in DNA: TGTGCCAGCAGTGACAGTCGGAACCGCAATGAGCAGTTCTTC.

This clonotype was detected a few times. The chain joins TRBV24-1 to TRBJ2-3, with a weak D call TRBD2 (5 bases). This CDR3 is 13 amino acids long. The germline V and J ends were trimmed by 12 bases and 4 bases, with 16 bases remaining between them. Per germline, CDR1 KGHDR and CDR2 SFDVKD. CDR3 sequence reads: CAVARDGADTQYF. The CDR3 DNA follows: TGTGCCGTAGCCCGGGATGGGGCAGATACGCAGTATTTT.

Only a few counts were recorded for this clonotype. The gene calls are TRBV15 and TRBJ2-5, with a weak D call TRBD1 (5 bases). The V end lost 7 bases, the J end lost 5 bases, and 14 bases lay between the germline ends. Germline V lookup: CDR1 LNHNV, CDR2 YYDKDF (reference sequence). The CDR3 covers 13 residues. The CDR3 coding sequence is TGTGCCACCACCCCTCAGGGATCCGAGACCCAGTACTTC. Protein sequence: CATTPQGSETQYF.

The chain recombines TRBV18 with TRBJ2-7; D might be TRBD1 (5 bases). CDR1 KGHSH and CDR2 LQKENI come from the germline V gene. V lost 4 bases to trimming and J lost 5 bases, with 18 bases between them. The CDR3 runs 15 residues. CDR3 coding DNA: TGTGCCAGCTCACAACTCGCGCGACAGCCAAACGAGCAGTACTTC. Protein: CASSQLARQPNEQYF.